The 10 T cell receptor beta chains below come from one sample, sequenced in a study of T cell responses to AZD1222 COVID-19 vaccine (dated by TCRdb to the early 2020s). The time point label of this sample denotes: baseline before first vaccination. Receptor libraries were prepared by the immunoSEQ multiplex PCR assay. The table was pulled from immuneACCESS by TCRdb, which kept in-frame rearrangements only. Such tables lose some clones; where checked, under half of the loss comes from unresolved V genes, and the rest has no known cause. The sample contains about 150,000 clones, less than 95% of them found a single time. Clones ranked in the top ten supply about 2.6% of the sample. Here the sequenced sample was peripheral blood, taken on day 0 of AZD1222 vaccination. The receptors were sampled from an adult in good health.

The V call is TRBV7-2, the J call TRBJ1-5; TRBD1 aligns across 11 bases. The CDR3 has 16 amino acids. Germline V gene lookup returns CDR1 SGHTA and CDR2 FQGNSA. J gave up 6 bases and V 2 bases, and 6 bases lay outside the gene matches. The CDR3 DNA is TGTGCCAGCAGCTTATTGGGGACAGGGGGGATTCAGCCCCAGCATTTT. Amino acids: CASSLLGTGGIQPQHF.

The chain combines TRBV21-1 with TRBJ1-2; TRBD1 is the table's D call, not checked against the DNA. TRBV21-1 is a pseudogene locus. The CDR3 is 15 amino acids. The chain's CDR3 is CASSKQGADNYGYTF. The CDR3 coding sequence is TGTGCCAGCAGCAAACAGGGGGCGGATAACTATGGCTACACCTTC.

The table lists this clone with many counts. V gene TRBV19 combines with J gene TRBJ1-1; perhaps TRBD1 as D (6 bases). Germline V gene data show CDR1 as LNHDA and CDR2 as SQIVND (reference sequence). The V end lost 6 bases, the J end lost 1 base, and 12 bases lay between the germline ends. The CDR3 length is 14 residues. The CDR3 DNA sequence: TGTGCCAGTAGGTCCGGGGGCCGGAACACTGAAGCTTTCTTT. This encodes CASRSGGRNTEAFF.

V usage is TRBV29-1 and J usage is TRBJ2-5, with D tentatively TRBD2 (6 bases). The CDR3 extends over 13 amino acids. Germline assignment: CDR1 SQVTM and CDR2 ANQGSEA. The V and J ends lost 4 bases and 5 bases respectively, with 14 bases between them. As DNA, the CDR3 is TGCAGCGTTGCGGGACTCACTGTGGAGACCCAGTACTTC. Its translation is CSVAGLTVETQYF.

The rearrangement links TRBV12-5 to TRBJ2-5; 8 nucleotides line up with TRBD1. With V trimmed by 2 bases and J by 5 bases, 7 bases remained unmatched. Germline values: CDR1 LGHNT, CDR2 FRNRAP. The CDR3 has 15 residues. Written as DNA, the CDR3 is TGTGCTAGTGGTTTGCCGGGACAGGCGGGGGAGACCCAGTACTTC. Its translation: CASGLPGQAGETQYF. Based on the CDR3 plus reference TRBV12-5 and TRBJ2-5, the full variable domain is DARVTQTPRHKVTEMGQEVTMRCQPILGHNTVFWYRQTMMQGLELLAYFRNRAPLDDSGMPKDRFSAEMPDATLATLKIQPSEPRDSAVYFCASGLPGQAGETQYFGPGTRLLVL.

V is TRBV6-5 and J is TRBJ2-3; 7 bases line up with TRBD1. The CDR3 is 14 residues long. J was trimmed by 0 bases and V by 7 bases; bases with no gene match: 4. Germline loops: CDR1 MNHEY, CDR2 SVGAGI. The CDR3 region has the DNA TGTGCCAGCAAGGACAGGCCGAGCACAGATACGCAGTATTTT. It yields the protein CASKDRPSTDTQYF.

The rearrangement uses TRBV5-6 and TRBJ2-1; 7 bases agree with TRBD1. Germline V lookup: CDR1 SGHDT, CDR2 YYEEEE. V lost 0 bases and J lost 3; bases outside the gene matches: 3. The CDR3 extends over 15 amino acids. CDR3 sequence: CASSLVDRDYNEQFF. The CDR3 nucleotides read TGTGCCAGCAGCTTGGTCGACAGGGACTACAATGAGCAGTTCTTC.

V gene TRBV4-3 combines with J gene TRBJ2-3, with 7 bases fitting TRBD2. Trimming cost V 3 bases and J 2 bases; bases outside gene matches: 11. This CDR3 spans 17 amino acids. CDR1 and CDR2 (germline): LGHNA, YSLEER. The CDR3 DNA reads as TGCGCCAGCAGCCACGCGGCGAGCGGGGCGAACACAGATACGCAGTATTTT. It encodes CASSHAASGANTDTQYF.

This chain connects TRBV7-2 to TRBJ1-1; weak D call: TRBD1 (5 bases). Germline CDR1 reads SGHTA; CDR2 reads FQGNSA. The V end lost 5 bases, the J end lost 3 bases, and 13 bases lay between the germline ends. The CDR3 covers 14 residues. The CDR3 nucleotides read TGTGCCAGCAGCCCATGGGACGCGGACACTGAAGCTTTCTTT. Its translation is CASSPWDADTEAFF. Using reference TRBV7-2 and TRBJ1-1 for the parts outside the CDR3, the full variable domain is GAGVSQSPSNKVTEKGKDVELRCDPISGHTALYWYRQSLGQGLEFLIYFQGNSAPDKSGLPSDRFSAERTGGSVSTLTIQRTQQEDSAVYLCASSPWDADTEAFFGQGTRLTVV.

The chain uses TRBV19 and TRBJ1-1; D possibly corresponds to TRBD1 (6 bases). V dropped 3 bases and J dropped 11 bases, with 10 bases sitting between them. CDR1 and CDR2 (germline): LNHDA, SQIVND (reference sequence). CDR3 length: 11 amino acids. The CDR3 region is CASSIAGEAFF. DNA for the CDR3: TGTGCCAGTAGTATTGCAGGGGAGGCTTTCTTT.